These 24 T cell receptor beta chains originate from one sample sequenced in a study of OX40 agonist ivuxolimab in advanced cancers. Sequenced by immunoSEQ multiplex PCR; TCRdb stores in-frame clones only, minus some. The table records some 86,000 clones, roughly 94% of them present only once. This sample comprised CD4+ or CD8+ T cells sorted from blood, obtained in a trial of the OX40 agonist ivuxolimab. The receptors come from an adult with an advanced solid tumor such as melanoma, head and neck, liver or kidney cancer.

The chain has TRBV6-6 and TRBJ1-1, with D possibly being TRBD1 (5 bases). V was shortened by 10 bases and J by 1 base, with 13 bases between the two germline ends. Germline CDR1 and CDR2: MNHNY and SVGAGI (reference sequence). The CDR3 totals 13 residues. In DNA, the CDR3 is TGTGCCATCCGGCCCGGGACGAACACTGAAGCTTTCTTT. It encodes CAIRPGTNTEAFF.

CDR3 coding DNA: TGCAGCGTTGCCACCGGGACAGGGATCTACAATGAGCAGTTCTTC. It codes for CSVATGTGIYNEQFF. The J gene is TRBJ2-1, the V gene TRBV29-1, with 9 bases that match TRBD1. CDR1 is SQVTM, CDR2 ANQGSEA, per germline. The CDR3 has 15 amino acids. Unmatched junction bases numbered 7, after V lost 4 bases and J lost 3 bases.

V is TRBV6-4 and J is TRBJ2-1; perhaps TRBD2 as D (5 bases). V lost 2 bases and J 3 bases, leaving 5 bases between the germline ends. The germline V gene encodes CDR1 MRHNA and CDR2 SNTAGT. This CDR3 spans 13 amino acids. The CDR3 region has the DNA TGTGCCAGCAGTGACCGGGACTACAATGAGCAGTTCTTC. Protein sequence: CASSDRDYNEQFF.

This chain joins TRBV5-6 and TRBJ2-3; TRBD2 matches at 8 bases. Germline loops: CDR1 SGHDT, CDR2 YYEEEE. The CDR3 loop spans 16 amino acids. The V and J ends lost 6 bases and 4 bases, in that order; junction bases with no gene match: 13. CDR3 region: CASIPGGGAGADTQYF. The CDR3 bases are TGTGCCAGCATCCCGGGAGGTGGAGCGGGGGCAGATACGCAGTATTTT. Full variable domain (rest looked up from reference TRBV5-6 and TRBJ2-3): DAGVTQSPTHLIKTRGQQVTLRCSPKSGHDTVSWYQQALGQGPQFIFQYYEEEERQRGNFPDRFSGHQFPNYSSELNVNALLLGDSALYLCASIPGGGAGADTQYFGPGTRLTVL.

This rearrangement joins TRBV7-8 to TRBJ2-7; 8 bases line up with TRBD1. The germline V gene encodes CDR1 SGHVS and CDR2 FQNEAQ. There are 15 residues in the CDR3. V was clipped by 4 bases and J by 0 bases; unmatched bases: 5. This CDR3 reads CASSSWGQDSYEQYF. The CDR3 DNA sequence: TGTGCCAGCAGCTCTTGGGGACAGGACTCCTACGAGCAGTACTTC.

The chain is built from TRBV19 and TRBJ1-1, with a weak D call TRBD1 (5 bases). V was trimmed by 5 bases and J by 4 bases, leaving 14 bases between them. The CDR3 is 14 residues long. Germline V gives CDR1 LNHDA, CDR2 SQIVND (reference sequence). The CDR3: CASSAGSGSTEAFF. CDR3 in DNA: TGTGCCAGTAGTGCAGGGAGCGGGTCCACTGAAGCTTTCTTT. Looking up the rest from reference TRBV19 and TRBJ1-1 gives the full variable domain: DGGITQSPKYLFRKEGQNVTLSCEQNLNHDAMYWYRQDPGQGLRLIYYSQIVNDFQKGDIAEGYSVSREKKESFPLTVTSAQKNPTAFYLCASSAGSGSTEAFFGQGTRLTVV.

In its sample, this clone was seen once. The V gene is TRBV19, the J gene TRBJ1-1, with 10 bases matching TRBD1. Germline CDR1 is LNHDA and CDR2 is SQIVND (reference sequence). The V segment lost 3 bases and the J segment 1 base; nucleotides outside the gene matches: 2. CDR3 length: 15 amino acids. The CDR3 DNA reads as TGTGCCAGTAGTATCGGGACAGGGGCGAACACTGAAGCTTTCTTT. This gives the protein CASSIGTGANTEAFF.

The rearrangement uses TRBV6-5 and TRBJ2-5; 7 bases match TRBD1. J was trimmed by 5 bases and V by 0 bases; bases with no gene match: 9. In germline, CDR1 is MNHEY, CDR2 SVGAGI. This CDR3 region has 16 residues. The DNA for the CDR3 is TGTGCCAGCAGTTACTCGGCGAACAGGGGTATGGAGACCCAGTACTTC. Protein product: CASSYSANRGMETQYF.

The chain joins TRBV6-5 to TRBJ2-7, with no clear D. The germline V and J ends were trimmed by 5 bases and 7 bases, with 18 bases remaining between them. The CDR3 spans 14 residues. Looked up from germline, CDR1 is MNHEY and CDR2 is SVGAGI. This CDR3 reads CASSLVGPPSEQYF. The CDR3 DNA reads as TGTGCCAGCAGTCTCGTTGGGCCCCCTTCGGAGCAGTACTTC.

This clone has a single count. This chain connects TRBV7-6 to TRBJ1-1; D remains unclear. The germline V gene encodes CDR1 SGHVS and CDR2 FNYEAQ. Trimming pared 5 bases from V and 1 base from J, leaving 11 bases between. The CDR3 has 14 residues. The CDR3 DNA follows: TGTGCCAGCAGCGGATCCGGTCGGAACACTGAAGCTTTCTTT. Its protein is CASSGSGRNTEAFF. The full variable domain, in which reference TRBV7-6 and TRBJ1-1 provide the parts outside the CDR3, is GAGVSQSPRYKVTKRGQDVALRCDPISGHVSLYWYRQALGQGPEFLTYFNYEAQQDKSGLPNDRFSAERPEGSISTLTIQRTEQRDSAMYRCASSGSGRNTEAFFGQGTRLTVV.

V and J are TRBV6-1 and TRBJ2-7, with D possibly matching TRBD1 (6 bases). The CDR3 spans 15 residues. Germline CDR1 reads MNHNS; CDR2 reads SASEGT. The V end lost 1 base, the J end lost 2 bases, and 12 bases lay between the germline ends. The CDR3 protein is CASSEGPGTTYEQYF. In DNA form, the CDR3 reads TGTGCCAGCAGTGAAGGACCCGGGACAACCTACGAGCAGTACTTC.

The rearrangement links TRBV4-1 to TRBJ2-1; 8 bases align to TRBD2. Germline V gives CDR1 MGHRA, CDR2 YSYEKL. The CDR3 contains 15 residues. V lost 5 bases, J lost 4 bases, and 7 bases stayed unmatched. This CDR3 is CASSAGAGGYNEQFF. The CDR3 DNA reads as TGCGCCAGCAGCGCAGGGGCGGGGGGATACAATGAGCAGTTCTTC.

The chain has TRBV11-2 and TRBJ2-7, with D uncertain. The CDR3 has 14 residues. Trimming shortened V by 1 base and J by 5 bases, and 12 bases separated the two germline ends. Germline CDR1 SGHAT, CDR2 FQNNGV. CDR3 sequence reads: CASSLGPGLNEQYF. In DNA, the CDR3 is TGTGCCAGCAGCTTAGGCCCAGGATTAAACGAGCAGTACTTC.

The CDR3 nucleotides read TGTGCCAGCAGTGAATTGGGGCCTACAGGGGTCCACAATGAGCAGTTCTTC. It translates to CASSELGPTGVHNEQFF. The V call is TRBV25-1, the J call TRBJ2-1, with 7 bases identical to TRBD1. V trimming: 1 base; J trimming: 5 bases; junction bases outside the gene matches: 11. The CDR3 is 17 amino acids. Germline assignment: CDR1 MGHDK and CDR2 SYGVNS.

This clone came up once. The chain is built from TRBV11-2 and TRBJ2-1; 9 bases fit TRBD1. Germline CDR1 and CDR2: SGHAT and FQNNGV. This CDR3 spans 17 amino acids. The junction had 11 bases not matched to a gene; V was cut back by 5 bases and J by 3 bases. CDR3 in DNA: TGTGCCAGCAGCCCGCCCACCGGGACAGGGCTCTACAATGAGCAGTTCTTC. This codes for CASSPPTGTGLYNEQFF.

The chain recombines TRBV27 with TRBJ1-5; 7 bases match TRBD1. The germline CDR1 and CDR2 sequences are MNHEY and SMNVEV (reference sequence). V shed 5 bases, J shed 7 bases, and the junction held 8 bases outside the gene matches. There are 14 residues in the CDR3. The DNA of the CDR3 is TGTGCCAGCAGTCAAAGGGACAGAGGACAGCCCCAGCATTTT. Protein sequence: CASSQRDRGQPQHF.

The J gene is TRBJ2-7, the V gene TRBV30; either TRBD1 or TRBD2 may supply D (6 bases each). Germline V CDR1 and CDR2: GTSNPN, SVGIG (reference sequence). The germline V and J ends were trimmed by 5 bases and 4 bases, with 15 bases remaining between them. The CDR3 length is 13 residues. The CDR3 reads CAWGLGGRYEQYF. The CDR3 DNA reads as TGTGCCTGGGGGTTGGGGGGCAGATACGAGCAGTACTTC. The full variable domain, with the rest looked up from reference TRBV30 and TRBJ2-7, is SQTIHQWPATLVQPVGSPLSLECTVEGTSNPNLYWYRQAAGRGLQLLFYSVGIGQISSEVPQNLSASRPQDRQFILSSKKLLLSDSGFYLCAWGLGGRYEQYFGPGTRLTVT.

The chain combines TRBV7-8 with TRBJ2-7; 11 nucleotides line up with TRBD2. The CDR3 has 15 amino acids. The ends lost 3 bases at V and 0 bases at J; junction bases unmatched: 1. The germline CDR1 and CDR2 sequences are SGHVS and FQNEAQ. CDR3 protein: CASSFGTSGSYEQYF. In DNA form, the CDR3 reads TGTGCCAGCAGCTTCGGGACTAGCGGCTCCTACGAGCAGTACTTC.

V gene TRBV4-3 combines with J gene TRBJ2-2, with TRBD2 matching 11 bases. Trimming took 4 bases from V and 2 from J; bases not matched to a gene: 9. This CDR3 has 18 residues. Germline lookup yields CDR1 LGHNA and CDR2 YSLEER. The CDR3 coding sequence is TGCGCCAGCAGCCCCACGATGGGACTAGCGGTAAACACCGGGGAGCTGTTTTTT. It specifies CASSPTMGLAVNTGELFF.

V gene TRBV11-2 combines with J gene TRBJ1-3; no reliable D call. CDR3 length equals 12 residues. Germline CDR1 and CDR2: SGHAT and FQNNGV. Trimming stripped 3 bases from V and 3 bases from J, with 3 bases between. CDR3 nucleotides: TGTGCCAGCAGCTTGCTTGGAAACACCATATATTTT. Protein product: CASSLLGNTIYF.

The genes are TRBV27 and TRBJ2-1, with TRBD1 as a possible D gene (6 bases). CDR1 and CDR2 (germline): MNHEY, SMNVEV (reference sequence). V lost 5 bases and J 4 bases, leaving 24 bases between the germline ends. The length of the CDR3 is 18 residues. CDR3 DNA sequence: TGTGCCAGCAGTCAATTTTCAGGGGCCTGGGGGCAATACAATGAGCAGTTCTTC. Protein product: CASSQFSGAWGQYNEQFF.

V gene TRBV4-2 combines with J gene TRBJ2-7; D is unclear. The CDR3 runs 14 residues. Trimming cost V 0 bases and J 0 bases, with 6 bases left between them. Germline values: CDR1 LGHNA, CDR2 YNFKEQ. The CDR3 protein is CASSQEASSYEQYF. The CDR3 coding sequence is TGTGCCAGCAGCCAAGAAGCTAGCTCCTACGAGCAGTACTTC.

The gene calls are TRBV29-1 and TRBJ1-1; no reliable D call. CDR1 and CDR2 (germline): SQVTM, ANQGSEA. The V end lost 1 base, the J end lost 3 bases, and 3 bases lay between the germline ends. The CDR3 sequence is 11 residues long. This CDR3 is CSVEGDTEAFF. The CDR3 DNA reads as TGCAGCGTTGAAGGGGACACTGAAGCTTTCTTT.

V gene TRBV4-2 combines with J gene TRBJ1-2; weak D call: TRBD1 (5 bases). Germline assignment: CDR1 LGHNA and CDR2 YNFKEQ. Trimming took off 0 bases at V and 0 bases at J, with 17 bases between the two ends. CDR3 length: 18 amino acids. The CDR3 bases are TGTGCCAGCAGCCAAGATTGGATGGGGCAGGAAGCTAACTATGGCTACACCTTC. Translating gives CASSQDWMGQEANYGYTF.